This TCR beta chain was retrieved from a study of blood T cells in healthy people across ages. This clonotype was counted only a few times. The antigen remains undetermined. Healthy Caucasians from Russia aged roughly 6 to 95 served as donors. Through a sample-barcoded 5' primer and a J-beta primer mix, a second PCR was run for roughly 7 to 11 cycles. A single record per CDR3 protein comes from TCRdb applying MiXCR to the 5' RACE reads. The sample lists about 680,000 distinct CDR3 sequences; approximately 49% were seen once. General study points: Underestimates were what the diversity estimates from one million T cells were considered to be.

Germline-derived CDR1 and CDR2 are DFQATT and SNEGSKA (reference sequence). This CDR3 contains 13 residues. The V and J ends lost 5 bases and 0 bases, in that order; junction bases with no gene match: 4. This chain links TRBV20-1 with TRBJ2-7; 7 bases line up with TRBD2. This TCR was sampled from a woman between 55 and 75 years old in good health. Specimen: blood. The CDR3 loop is CSAPSGASYEQYF. CDR3 in DNA: TGCAGTGCTCCCAGCGGGGCCTCCTACGAGCAGTACTTC.